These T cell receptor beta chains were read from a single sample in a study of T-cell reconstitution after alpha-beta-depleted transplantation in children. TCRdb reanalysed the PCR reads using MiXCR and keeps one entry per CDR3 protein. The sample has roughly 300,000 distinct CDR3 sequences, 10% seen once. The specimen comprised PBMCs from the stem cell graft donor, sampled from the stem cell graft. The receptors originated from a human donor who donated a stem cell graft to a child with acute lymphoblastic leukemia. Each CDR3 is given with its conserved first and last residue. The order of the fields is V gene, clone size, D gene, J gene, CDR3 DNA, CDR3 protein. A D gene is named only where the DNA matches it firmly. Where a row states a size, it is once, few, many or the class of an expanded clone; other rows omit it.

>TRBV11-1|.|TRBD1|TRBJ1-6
TGTGCCAGCAGCTCCGCGTTCTGGGACAGGGGACCCAATTCACCCCTCCACTTT
CASSSAFWDRGPNSPLHF
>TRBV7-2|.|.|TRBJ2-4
TGTGCCAGCAGTCTGGGCCCACTGAGGGAGGCCAAAAACAGTCAGTACTTC
CASSLGPLREAKNSQYF
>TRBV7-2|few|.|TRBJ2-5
TGTGCCAGCAGCCCCCGGACTGACGGGGAGACCCAGTACTTC
CASSPRTDGETQYF
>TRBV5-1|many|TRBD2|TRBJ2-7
TGCGCCAGCAGACTAGCGGAACTCTACGAGCAGTACTTC
CASRLAELYEQYF
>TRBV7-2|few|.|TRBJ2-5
TGTGCCAGCAGCTTATTCCAAGAGACCCAGTACTTC
CASSLFQETQYF
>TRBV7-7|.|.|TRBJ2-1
TGTGCTAGCAGCTTAGGCCCTCTGGGGCGTCTTTTAGCCGGGGACTACAATGAGCAGTTCTTC
CASSLGPLGRLLAGDYNEQFF
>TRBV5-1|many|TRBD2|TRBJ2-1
TGCGCCAGCGCCATGCGGGAGGAGTCCTACAATGAGCAGTTCTTC
CASAMREESYNEQFF
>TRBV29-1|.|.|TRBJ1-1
TGCAGCGTTGAAGGCTACAGGGCTAACACTGAAGCTTTCTTT
CSVEGYRANTEAFF
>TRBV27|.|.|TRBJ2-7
TGTGCCAGCAGTCCCGGGACCCAGCCCTACGAGCAGTACTTC
CASSPGTQPYEQYF
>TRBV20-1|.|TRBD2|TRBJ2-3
TGCAGTGCTAGAGGGGGGGGGACTAGCGGGGGCACAGATACGCAGTATTTT
CSARGGGTSGGTDTQYF
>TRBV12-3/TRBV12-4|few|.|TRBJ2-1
TGTGCCAGCAGTTTTCTTTGGGAAACCAAAGGTGATGAGCAGTTCTTC
CASSFLWETKGDEQFF
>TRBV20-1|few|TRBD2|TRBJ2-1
TGCAGTGCTAGAGATGTTACTAGCGGGAGCTATGAGCAGTTCTTC
CSARDVTSGSYEQFF
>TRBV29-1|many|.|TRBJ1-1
TGCAGCGTGCGCGGGCAAAGGAACACTGAAGCTTTCTTT
CSVRGQRNTEAFF
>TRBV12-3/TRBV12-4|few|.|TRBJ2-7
TGTGCCAGCAGCCGCCTAGCGATCTACGAGCAGTACTTC
CASSRLAIYEQYF
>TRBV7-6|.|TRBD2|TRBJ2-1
TGTGCCAGCAGCTCGACTAGCGGCCACTCCTACAATGAGCAGTTCTTC
CASSSTSGHSYNEQFF
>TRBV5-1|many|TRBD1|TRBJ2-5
TGCGCCAGCAGTAGGGACAGGGGTCAAGAGACCCAGTACTTC
CASSRDRGQETQYF
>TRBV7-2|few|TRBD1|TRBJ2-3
TGTGCCAGCAGCCCAGGGGGCCTAGCGTCAGATACGCAGTATTTT
CASSPGGLASDTQYF
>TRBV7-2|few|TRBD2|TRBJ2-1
TGTGCCAGCACGCGGGCTAGCGGACCATACAATGAGCAGTTCTTC
CASTRASGPYNEQFF
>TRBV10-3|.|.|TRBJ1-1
TGTGCCATCAGTGATCTAGCGTTGAACACTGAAGCTTTCTTT
CAISDLALNTEAFF
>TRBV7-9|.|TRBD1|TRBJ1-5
TGTGCCAGCAGCTCAGGGGGTAGCAATCAGCCCCAGCATTTT
CASSSGGSNQPQHF
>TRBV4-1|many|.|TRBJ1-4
TGCGCCAGCAGCCTCCCGGCCAGGCCTGAAAAACTGTTTTTT
CASSLPARPEKLFF
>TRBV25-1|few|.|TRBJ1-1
TGTGCCAGCAGTGAAGGCCGTCGGGGAGACGGGGGAGCTTTCTTT
CASSEGRRGDGGAFF
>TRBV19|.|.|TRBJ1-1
TGTGCCAGTACGATGAACACTGAAGCTTTCTTT
CASTMNTEAFF
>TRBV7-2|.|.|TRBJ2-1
TGTGCCAGCAGCCCCGTTACCTCCTACAATGAGCAGTTCTTC
CASSPVTSYNEQFF
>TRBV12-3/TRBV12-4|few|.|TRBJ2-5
TGTGCCAGCAGTTTAGAGGCGTTGACGGGAGAGACCCAGTACTTC
CASSLEALTGETQYF
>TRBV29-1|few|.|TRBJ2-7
TGCAGCGCCGGGGGGACAGCCTCCGAGCAGTACTTC
CSAGGTASEQYF
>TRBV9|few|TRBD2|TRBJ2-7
TGTGCCAGCAGCGTAGGCGGGAGGGCCCGAGAGCAGTACTTC
CASSVGGRAREQYF
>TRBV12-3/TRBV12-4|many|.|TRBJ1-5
TGTGCCAGCAGTTACAGTAGCAATCAGCCCCAGCATTTT
CASSYSSNQPQHF
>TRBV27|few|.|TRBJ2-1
TGTGCCAGCAGTTTATTAACTCTCTTCGGTGAGGAGCAGTTCTTC
CASSLLTLFGEEQFF
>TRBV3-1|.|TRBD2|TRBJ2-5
TGTGCCACCTCCCAAGGTCCCGGGACTACTTCGAAAGAGACCCAGTACTTC
CATSQGPGTTSKETQYF
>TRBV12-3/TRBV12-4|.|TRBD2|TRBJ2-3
TGTGCCAGCAGTTCAAACGCTATAGCGGGGGCGGACACAGATACGCAGTATTTT
CASSSNAIAGADTDTQYF
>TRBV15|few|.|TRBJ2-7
TGTGCCACCAGCAGAGATTGGGCGGACGAGCAGTACTTC
CATSRDWADEQYF
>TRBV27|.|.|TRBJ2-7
TGTGCCAGCAGCCCCGGGGTTACGGGCGAGCAGTACTTC
CASSPGVTGEQYF
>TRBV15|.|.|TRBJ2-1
TGTGCCACCAGCAGATCAGGGAATGAGCAGTTCTTC
CATSRSGNEQFF
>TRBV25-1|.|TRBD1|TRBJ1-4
TGTGCCAGCAGTGAGCGTCCCCGGGACAGGGCTTCGACTAATGAAAAACTGTTTTTT
CASSERPRDRASTNEKLFF
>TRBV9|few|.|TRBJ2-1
TGTGCCAGCAGCGTAGGTCCCGGGGCCAACTACAATGAGCAGTTCTTC
CASSVGPGANYNEQFF
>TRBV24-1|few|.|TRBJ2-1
TGTGCCACCAGTGACCAAAGGGGGTCAGAACCTCCCCATGAGCAGTTCTTC
CATSDQRGSEPPHEQFF
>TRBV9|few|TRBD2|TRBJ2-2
TGTGCCAGCAGCGTAGAGGGCGGGAGGTACACCGGGGAGCTGTTTTTT
CASSVEGGRYTGELFF
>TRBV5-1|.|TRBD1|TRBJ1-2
TGCGCCAGCAGCCCTGGACAGGGGCTAAACTATGGCTACACCTTC
CASSPGQGLNYGYTF
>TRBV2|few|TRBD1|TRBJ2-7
TGTGCCAGCAGGAATGACAGGGGGAGCTCCTACGAGCAGTACTTC
CASRNDRGSSYEQYF
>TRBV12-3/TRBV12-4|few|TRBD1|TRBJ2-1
TGTGCCAGCAGTCCACGGACAGGGGAATGGGCTGAGCAGTTCTTC
CASSPRTGEWAEQFF
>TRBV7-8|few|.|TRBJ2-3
TGTGCCAGCAGCTTAGGGTTCCGGGATACGCAGTATTTT
CASSLGFRDTQYF
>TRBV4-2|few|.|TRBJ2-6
TGTGCCAGCAGCCAGTATACAGGACCTGGAGGGGCCAACGTCCTGACTTTC
CASSQYTGPGGANVLTF
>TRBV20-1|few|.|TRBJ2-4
TGCAGTTCTCAGTCGGGGTTAGCCAAAAACATTCAGTACTTC
CSSQSGLAKNIQYF
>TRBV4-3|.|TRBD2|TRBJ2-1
TGCGCCAGCAGCTTTAGCGGGAGGGCCTCGTACAATGAGCAGTTCTTC
CASSFSGRASYNEQFF
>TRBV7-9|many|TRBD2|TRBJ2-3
TGTGCCAGCAGCTCCTCTCTAGCGGGAGCCACAGATACGCAGTATTTT
CASSSSLAGATDTQYF
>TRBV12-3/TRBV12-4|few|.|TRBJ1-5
TGTGCCAGCCGCATAGGGTATAGCAATCAGCCCCAGCATTTT
CASRIGYSNQPQHF
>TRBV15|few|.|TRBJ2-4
TGTGCCACCAGCAGAGTCGAGGGAGAGACGAACATTCAGTACTTC
CATSRVEGETNIQYF
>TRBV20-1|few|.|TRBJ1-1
TGCAGTGCTGAACCGAACACTGAAGCTTTCTTT
CSAEPNTEAFF
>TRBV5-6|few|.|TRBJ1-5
TGTGCCAGCAGCTCGGGCTTCAATCAGCCCCAGCATTTT
CASSSGFNQPQHF
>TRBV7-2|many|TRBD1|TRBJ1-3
TGTGCCAGCAGCCCTGACAGGGGCTCTGGAAACACCATATATTTT
CASSPDRGSGNTIYF
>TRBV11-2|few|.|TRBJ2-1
TGTGCCAGCAGCCTTAGTGCGGTCAAGGGGGTGGGTGAGCAGTTCTTC
CASSLSAVKGVGEQFF
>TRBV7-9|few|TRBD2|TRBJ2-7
TGTGCCAGCAGCTTAGTTTTAGCGGGAGGGTTCCACGAGCAGTACTTC
CASSLVLAGGFHEQYF
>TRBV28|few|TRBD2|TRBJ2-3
TGTGCCAGCAGTTTCACTAGCGGGGTAGATACGCAGTATTTT
CASSFTSGVDTQYF
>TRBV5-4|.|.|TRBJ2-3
TGTGCCAGCAGAAACCCGCCCACAGATACGCAGTATTTT
CASRNPPTDTQYF